These 11 T cell receptor beta chains were all obtained from the same sample, sequenced in a study of Ad26.COV2.S vaccination and SARS-CoV-2 variants (dated by TCRdb to 2020 to 2022). The library was made by the immunoSEQ multiplex PCR assay. TCRdb limited this immuneACCESS table to in-frame rearrangements with V and J called. A share of clones is missing; checked studies link under half to unresolved V genes, and the rest is unexplained. The sample table contains hundreds of thousands of clones; only one count was recorded for roughly 87% of them. The leading ten clones occupy about 2.4% of the sample. The treatment or condition label corresponds to: some 19 received Ad26.COV2.S at low or high dose, single or two shots; roughly 5 received placebo; per-sample allocation not given. Repertoires of vaccine and placebo recipients were sequenced from samples taken on day 63 after the first injection.

The specimen was peripheral blood, collected in a trial of Ad26.COV2.S vaccine versus placebo. Receptor source: a person aged 18 to 65 who received the Ad26.COV2.S COVID-19 vaccine or a placebo.

The V call is TRBV7-2, the J call TRBJ2-3; no clear D gene. Trimming removed 4 bases from V and 6 bases from J, with 20 bases in between. Germline-derived CDR1 and CDR2 are SGHTA and FQGNSA. CDR3 size: 16 residues. CDR3 residues: CASSSQKLMGLDTQYF. The CDR3 region has the DNA TGTGCCAGCAGCTCGCAAAAACTAATGGGGTTGGATACGCAGTATTTT.

This clone was seen just once. Here the CDR3 reads CASSLGWGTEETQYF. The CDR3 DNA reads TGTGCCAGCAGCCTGGGATGGGGGACAGAAGAGACCCAGTACTTC. This rearrangement joins TRBV5-4 to TRBJ2-5; 7 positions match TRBD1. V dropped 4 bases and J dropped 3; count of bases not matched to a gene: 9. The CDR3 length is 15 residues. Germline V gene lookup returns CDR1 SGHNT and CDR2 YYREEE (reference sequence).

The chain joins TRBV29-1 to TRBJ1-1; 7 bases match TRBD1. CDR1 and CDR2 (germline): SQVTM, ANQGSEA. The CDR3 length is 15 residues. The V gene end was trimmed by 8 bases and the J gene end by 5 bases; junction bases not matched to a gene: 17. The CDR3 coding sequence is TGCAGCATCCATCCGAAGGGGGCCGCTGGTACTGAAGCTTTCTTT. Encoded protein: CSIHPKGAAGTEAFF.

The chain has TRBV7-9 and TRBJ2-3, with TRBD2 matching over 14 bases. The junction had 9 bases not matched to a gene; V was cut back by 4 bases and J by 0 bases. The germline gives CDR1 SEHNR, CDR2 FQNEAQ (reference sequence). The CDR3 is made up of 19 amino acids. As DNA, the CDR3 is TGTGCCAGCAGCTCCCCCCCGGGACTAGCGGGAGTTAGCACAGATACGCAGTATTTT. Amino acids: CASSSPPGLAGVSTDTQYF.

This clone has only one observation. This sequence joins TRBV28 and TRBJ1-2, with TRBD1 matching 10 bases. Per germline, CDR1 MDHEN and CDR2 SYDVKM. The V gene end was trimmed by 6 bases and the J gene end by 8 bases; junction bases not matched to a gene: 18. This CDR3 comprises 17 residues. This CDR3 reads CASSFKIRDRGRVGYTF. The DNA for the CDR3 is TGTGCCAGCAGCTTTAAGATCCGGGACAGGGGAAGGGTCGGCTACACCTTC.

The chain recombines TRBV5-1 with TRBJ2-7, with D unresolved. V was pared by 8 bases and J by 3 bases, with 9 bases between. This CDR3 has 11 residues. Germline assignment: CDR1 SGHRS and CDR2 YFSETQ. Here the CDR3 reads CARRDVYEQYV. The DNA of the CDR3 is TGCGCCAGGAGAGATGTCTACGAGCAGTACGTC.

The CDR3 DNA follows: TGTGCCAGCAGTTCGGGGTCCTCCTACGAGCAGTACGTC. Translating it yields CASSSGSSYEQYV. The chain has TRBV28 and TRBJ2-7; perhaps TRBD2 as D (5 bases). V lost 4 bases, J lost 0 bases, and 7 bases lay in between. The length of the CDR3 is 13 residues. Looked up from germline, CDR1 is MDHEN and CDR2 is SYDVKM.

V gene TRBV2 combines with J gene TRBJ2-5; D uncertain. This CDR3 region has 14 residues. Germline lookup yields CDR1 SNHLY and CDR2 FYNNEI. V lost 3 bases and J lost 2, with 10 bases in between. CDR3 DNA sequence: TGTGCCAGCAGTGAGGGCAGGAGACAAGAGACCCAGTACTTC. Its translation: CASSEGRRQETQYF.

The chain joins TRBV28 to TRBJ2-7; the D is unclear. This CDR3 spans 12 amino acids. Germline CDR1 and CDR2: MDHEN and SYDVKM. V was cut by 6 bases and J by 4 bases, with 10 bases left in between. CDR3 DNA sequence: TGTGCCAGCAGAGATGGGGTGTACGAGCAGTACGTC. Protein sequence: CASRDGVYEQYV.

About this clone itself: Other DNA sequences within the sample encode an identical CDR3. The CDR3 is CASSGWTGDNSPLHF. CDR3 sequence (DNA): TGTGCCAGCAGCGGATGGACGGGAGATAATTCACCCCTCCACTTT. J is TRBJ1-6 and V is TRBV5-6; D is uncertain. V lost 4 bases and J lost 5, with 13 bases in between. Germline CDR1 SGHDT, CDR2 YYEEEE. The CDR3 totals 15 residues.

The table lists this clone with a count of one. The rearrangement uses TRBV19 and TRBJ1-1; a weak D match, TRBD1 (5 bases). The V end lost 7 bases, the J end lost 0 bases, and 12 bases lay between the germline ends. This CDR3 region has 14 residues. CDR1 is LNHDA and CDR2 is SQIVND in the germline V gene (reference sequence). CDR3 sequence (DNA): TGTGCCAGTAATACCCCGGGACTGAACACTGAAGCTTTCTTT. It yields the protein CASNTPGLNTEAFF. The variable domain in full, with the rest retrieved from reference TRBV19 and TRBJ1-1, is DGGITQSPKYLFRKEGQNVTLSCEQNLNHDAMYWYRQDPGQGLRLIYYSQIVNDFQKGDIAEGYSVSREKKESFPLTVTSAQKNPTAFYLCASNTPGLNTEAFFGQGTRLTVV.